This paragraph reports one TCR beta chain. Its matching antigen is unknown. The CDR3 is cut off 3 residues early in the read; its end comes from the germline J gene. There are 16 residues in the CDR3. Looked up from germline, CDR1 is PRHDT and CDR2 is FYEKMQ (reference sequence). This entry is derived from a study of T cells in women clearing cervical HPV infection. Study-wide context: For cases, blood was sampled a median about 160 days after lesion detection, interquartile range roughly 80 to 220 days.

Overall study results and limits: TRBV6-7 abundance was lower in cases than controls (0.11% versus 0.16%).

Average input was around 1,100 ng genomic DNA for immunoSEQ TCR beta CDR3 amplification. This table comes from immunoSEQ multiplex PCR, and its TCRdb copy is limited to in-frame clones, with some not included. This sample's clone table lists 28,000 or so clones. The chain is built from TRBV13 and TRBJ2-4, with a tentative D call TRBD1 (6 bases). The specimen sequenced was blood buffy coat. The clonotype was recovered from a woman between 18 and 70 years old with a cervical HPV16 infection that either progressed to CIN3+ or cleared (not recorded which). The CDR3 bases that were read are TGTGCCAGCAGCTTATCAGGGGATTATAGCAATCAGCCT. Its protein is CASSLSGDYSNQP. The complete CDR3 protein is CASSLSGDYSNQPQYF.